What follows is one T cell receptor beta chain and its context. The repertoire was sequenced with immunoSEQ multiplex PCR; TCRdb's copy has only in-frame clones and lacks some. The data show roughly 76,000 clones, 94% seen once. The sample belongs to a study of control samples from healthy donors and cancer patients. This sequence originates from a woman aged 40 to 50 in good health. Material: blood.

This chain's CDR3 is CASSFLWDRGRENTEAFF. CDR3 nucleotides: TGTGCCAGCAGCTTCTTATGGGACAGGGGGCGAGAGAACACTGAAGCTTTCTTT. V gene TRBV5-8 combines with J gene TRBJ1-1; 12 positions match TRBD1. CDR3 length: 18 residues. V dropped 2 bases and J dropped 1; count of bases not matched to a gene: 9. Germline-derived CDR1 and CDR2 are SGHTS and YDEGEE. Using reference TRBV5-8 and TRBJ1-1 for the parts outside the CDR3, the full variable domain is EAGVTQSPTHLIKTRGQQATLRCSPISGHTSVYWYQQALGLGLQFLLWYDEGEERNRGNFPPRFSGRQFPNYSSELNVNALELEDSALYLCASSFLWDRGRENTEAFFGQGTRLTVV.